This TCR beta chain was obtained from a study of T cell repertoires in cytomegalovirus infection. About the research overall: HLA-B-restricted CMV epitopes that are well studied, plus recently identified HLA-C-restricted ones, were used by the study. CMV infection together with matching HLA type was indicated by public TCR beta signatures. Findings and caveats of the study: Cumulative frequency (of public TCR beta family members) identified carriers of CMV plus the relevant HLA. Ex vivo responses were dominated by HLA-C-restricted CMV-specific TCR beta clonotypes.

This CDR3 has 17 residues. Unmatched junction bases numbered 9, after V lost 4 bases and J lost 0 bases. Germline V CDR1 and CDR2: KGHSH, LQKENI. TCRdb re-derived calls from the reads in MiXCR, one entry per CDR3 protein. Among 700,000 to 950,000 distinct CDR3 sequences, approximately 32% were seen once, and the ten largest hold 9.5% to 15%. Points on this clonotype: No antigen is known for it.

The chain couples TRBV18 to TRBJ2-7; 10 bases line up with TRBD1. Source: cultured CD8+ T cells from PBMCs, taken from culture after CMV antigen stimulation. The receptor was isolated from a human donor in good health (CMV status not recorded). Some clones in this sample may be carry-over from other donors' samples. The CDR3 nucleotides read TGTGCCAGCTCACAAACCCCGGGACAGGGGAGCTCCTACGAGCAGTACGTC. Translating it yields CASSQTPGQGSSYEQYV.